The TCR beta chain described here comes from a study of blood T cell repertoires in COVID-19. At the level of the study: Acute and convalescent COVID-19 samples came from the United States, Italy and Spain. Sample material is recorded as cDNA or gDNA derived from T cells, B-cell-depleted T cells, or PBMCs.

Trimming cost V 1 base and J 11 bases, with 12 bases left between them. The germline gives CDR1 SGHNT, CDR2 YYREEE (reference sequence). The CDR3 totals 12 residues. Under the authors' procedure: Counts of nucleated cells, estimated from reference gene primer amplification, were obtained. Only in-frame clones appear in the TCRdb table, and some are missing; sequencing was by immunoSEQ multiplex PCR. V, J and clone size reflect that table, while D and trimming were determined from the DNA. The sample shows around 200,000 clones, approximately 82% of them seen only once. The V and J genes are TRBV5-4 and TRBJ2-5, with unresolved D. The sample comprised peripheral blood. This TCR came from a woman between 50 and 59 years old with acute or convalescent COVID-19. Written as DNA, the CDR3 is TGTGCCAGCAGCTTGAGCGATGGAGTACAGTACTTC. The encoded protein is CASSLSDGVQYF.